A single sample gave rise to the 32 T cell receptor beta chains below, sequenced in a study of T cells in Graves' hyperthyroidism and ophthalmopathy. From RNA transcripts, TCR beta CDR3 regions were amplified. The study used the HTBI primer set for a first-round RT-PCR of the TCR CDR3. TCRdb recomputed calls from the multiplex PCR reads with MiXCR, one row per CDR3 protein. This sample has roughly 550,000 distinct CDR3 sequences, with about 16% found just once. The specimen sequenced was blood. These receptors originate from a woman aged 25 to 39 with Graves' ophthalmopathy.

This clonotype appeared many times. The V call is TRBV7-2, the J call TRBJ2-1; TRBD2 matches at 12 bases. Germline V gene lookup returns CDR1 SGHTA and CDR2 FQGNSA. The ends lost 5 bases at V and 8 bases at J; junction bases unmatched: 7. There are 15 residues in the CDR3. The CDR3 DNA sequence: TGTGCCAGCAGCCTACTAGCGGGAGGTGGGGATGAGCAGTTCTTC. Translation gives CASSLLAGGGDEQFF.

The chain recombines TRBV28 with TRBJ1-2; 8 positions match TRBD1. Germline assignment: CDR1 MDHEN and CDR2 SYDVKM. There are 13 residues in the CDR3. Losses at the gene ends were 4 bases for V and 8 bases for J; bases not matched to a gene: 6. The CDR3 sequence is CASSWDRFEGYTF. CDR3 DNA sequence: TGTGCCAGCAGTTGGGACAGGTTCGAAGGCTACACCTTC.

This chain uses TRBV4-2 with TRBJ2-3, with TRBD2 matching 8 bases. The CDR3 spans 17 residues. In germline, CDR1 is LGHNA, CDR2 YNFKEQ. V trimming: 1 base; J trimming: 3 bases; junction bases outside the gene matches: 9. This CDR3 is CASSQGGGLAGTDTQYF. The CDR3 DNA reads TGTGCCAGCAGCCAAGGGGGCGGGCTAGCGGGTACAGATACGCAGTATTTT.

To note about this clonotype: A single base separates this from a much larger clone, so it may be a read error. The V and J genes are TRBV28 and TRBJ2-1; TRBD1 might be the D (6 bases). CDR3 size: 12 residues. Trimming took 10 bases from V and 8 from J, leaving 15 bases between them. Germline V CDR1 and CDR2: MDHEN, SYDVKM. The CDR3 is CATEQGNDEQFF. The CDR3 DNA reads as TGTGCCACCGAACAGGGAAACGATGAGCAGTTCTTC.

This clonotype appeared a few times. The rearrangement links TRBV24-1 to TRBJ2-1, with D possibly matching TRBD2 (6 bases). Deletions cut 1 base from V and 3 bases from J, with 12 bases between. CDR1 and CDR2 (germline): KGHDR, SFDVKD. The CDR3 contains 16 residues. The CDR3 loop is CATSDFGGRGYNEQFF. CDR3 nucleotides: TGTGCCACCAGTGATTTCGGGGGTCGGGGCTACAATGAGCAGTTCTTC.

The J gene is TRBJ2-5, the V gene TRBV11-2; no clear D. Germline values: CDR1 SGHAT, CDR2 FQNNGV. The CDR3 is 13 amino acids. Trimming left V 5 bases short and J 7 bases short, with 14 bases between. This chain's CDR3 is CASSTYLSGTQYF. In DNA form, the CDR3 reads TGTGCCAGCAGCACCTACCTTTCCGGGACCCAGTACTTC.

This clonotype was seen many times. The chain has TRBV5-1 and TRBJ2-1; D is possibly TRBD1 or TRBD2 (6 bases each). The germline V gene has CDR1 SGHRS and CDR2 YFSETQ. This CDR3 is 15 amino acids long. Trimming left V 4 bases short and J 4 bases short, with 15 bases between. CDR3 region: CASSEGGGVYNEQFF. The CDR3, as DNA: TGCGCCAGCAGCGAGGGGGGCGGGGTTTACAATGAGCAGTTCTTC.

This clonotype was counted many times. The rearrangement links TRBV18 to TRBJ2-7; D unresolved. The CDR3 spans 14 residues. Trimming shortened V by 3 bases and J by 6 bases, and 15 bases separated the two germline ends. Germline CDR1 is KGHSH and CDR2 is LQKENI. CDR3 sequence: CASSPPAILSEQYF. In DNA, the CDR3 is TGTGCCAGCTCACCGCCAGCTATCTTGAGCGAGCAGTACTTC.

This clonotype appeared a few times. The chain joins TRBV28 to TRBJ2-1; either TRBD1 or TRBD2 may fit D (5 bases each). V lost 4 bases, J lost 4 bases, and 17 bases lay in between. The CDR3 has 16 residues. Germline CDR1 reads MDHEN; CDR2 reads SYDVKM. CDR3 sequence reads: CASSSFGDETYNEQFF. The CDR3 bases are TGTGCCAGCAGTTCGTTTGGGGACGAGACTTACAATGAGCAGTTCTTC.

The rearrangement links TRBV4-2 to TRBJ2-3; tentative D call: TRBD1 (5 bases). The CDR3 covers 16 residues. The V gene's germline CDR1 is LGHNA and CDR2 YNFKEQ. Trimming removed 0 bases at V and 5 bases at J, with 15 bases between. The CDR3: CASSQEASGAIDTQYF. The CDR3 DNA reads as TGTGCCAGCAGCCAAGAGGCTAGTGGGGCAATAGATACGCAGTATTTT.

This chain links TRBV6-1 with TRBJ2-7; the match to TRBD1 covers 7 bases. The CDR3 spans 12 residues. CDR1 and CDR2 (germline): MNHNS, SASEGT. With V trimmed by 5 bases and J by 5 bases, 3 bases remained unmatched. Here the CDR3 DNA reads TGTGCCAGCAGTAGGACAGGCCACGAGCAGTACTTC. Translation: CASSRTGHEQYF.

This clonotype has just a few counts. Just one base apart from a much larger clone, this may be a read error. The chain links TRBV11-2 to TRBJ2-1; D is ambiguous. CDR1 and CDR2 (germline): SGHAT, FQNNGV. The CDR3 covers 14 residues. CDR3 sequence: CANSLEVPTDEQFF. DNA for the CDR3: TGTGCCAACAGCTTAGAGGTACCCACGGATGAGCAGTTCTTC.

In its sample, this clonotype was seen many times. The V call is TRBV4-2, the J call TRBJ2-5, with D unclear. Trimming stripped 3 bases from V and 6 bases from J, with 8 bases between. The CDR3 sequence is 12 residues long. Germline values: CDR1 LGHNA, CDR2 YNFKEQ. CDR3 DNA sequence: TGTGCCAGCAGCCAGTTCGGAAAGACCCAGTACTTC. It yields the protein CASSQFGKTQYF.

This clonotype was recorded many times. The CDR3 is CASSQRHKETQYF. In nucleotides, the CDR3 is TGTGCCAGCAGCCAGCGGCACAAAGAGACCCAGTACTTC. This rearrangement joins TRBV3-1 to TRBJ2-5; D is unresolved. V shed 3 bases and J shed 3 bases, with 8 bases lying between them. CDR1 is LGHDT, CDR2 YNNKEL, per germline (reference sequence). The CDR3 spans 13 residues.

In its sample, this clonotype was seen many times. This chain connects TRBV2 to TRBJ2-3; tentatively, D is TRBD2 (6 bases). Trimming pared 8 bases from V and 7 bases from J, leaving 10 bases between. The CDR3 sequence is 11 residues long. The germline gives CDR1 SNHLY, CDR2 FYNNEI. Written as DNA, the CDR3 is TGTGCCAGCCTTCTAGCGAATACGCAGTATTTT. Amino acid sequence: CASLLANTQYF.

The chain couples TRBV29-1 to TRBJ2-7; no firm D call. V lost 4 bases and J lost 0, with 10 bases in between. Germline-derived CDR1 and CDR2 are SQVTM and ANQGSEA. This CDR3 is 13 amino acids long. The CDR3 protein is CSVAGGNSYEQYF. CDR3 DNA sequence: TGCAGCGTTGCTGGTGGGAACTCCTACGAGCAGTACTTC.

Notes on this clonotype: No conserved phenylalanine or tryptophan ends this CDR3, so it is likely a read error. The chain links TRBV29-1 to TRBJ1-2; no firm D call. The V end was cut by 4 bases, the J end by 4 bases, with 22 bases between. The CDR3 totals 16 residues. Germline lookup yields CDR1 SQVTM and CDR2 ANQGSEA. The CDR3 loop is CSVAGFVPSDLYGYTL. DNA of the CDR3: TGCAGCGTTGCGGGCTTCGTACCCTCGGACCTCTATGGCTACACCCTC.

This clonotype was counted at least ten times. V usage is TRBV7-3 and J usage is TRBJ2-1; D is possibly TRBD1 (6 bases). Germline CDR1 and CDR2: SGHTA and FQGTGA. The CDR3 is 13 amino acids. Trimming left V 8 bases short and J 1 base short, with 9 bases between. Here the CDR3 reads CASGGGSYNEQFF. CDR3 sequence (DNA): TGTGCCAGCGGGGGCGGGTCCTACAATGAGCAGTTCTTC.

This clonotype showed up many times. This chain connects TRBV7-2 to TRBJ2-1; 11 bases are shared with TRBD2. J was trimmed by 9 bases and V by 4 bases; bases with no gene match: 8. This CDR3 has 15 amino acids. Germline V lookup: CDR1 SGHTA, CDR2 FQGNSA. The CDR3 is CASSSTGTSGVEQFF. The CDR3 coding sequence is TGTGCCAGCAGCTCGACCGGGACTAGCGGAGTTGAGCAGTTCTTC.

This clonotype has a count of ten or more. V and J are TRBV28 and TRBJ1-2; no clear D. This CDR3 contains 12 residues. V was clipped by 8 bases and J by 8 bases, with 15 bases between them. Germline-derived CDR1 and CDR2 are MDHEN and SYDVKM. The CDR3 nucleotides read TGTGCCAGCCGCGGCTCTATAGGCGGCTACACCTTC. This gives the protein CASRGSIGGYTF.

This clonotype was seen repeatedly, ten times or more. This chain uses TRBV5-1 with TRBJ2-7; no firm D call. The length of the CDR3 is 13 residues. V was pared by 1 base and J by 3 bases, with 8 bases between. Germline CDR1 reads SGHRS; CDR2 reads YFSETQ. CDR3 sequence: CASSLSPDYEQYF. The CDR3 DNA sequence: TGCGCCAGCAGCTTGAGTCCTGACTACGAGCAGTACTTC.

This clonotype has more than one count but fewer than ten. In DNA, the CDR3 is TGCGCCAGCGCGGGACATCAGGGGGCTGGAAACACCATATATTTT. This codes for CASAGHQGAGNTIYF. The chain joins TRBV4-1 to TRBJ1-3; 7 positions agree with TRBD1. The CDR3 covers 15 residues. The ends lost 8 bases at V and 2 bases at J; junction bases unmatched: 9. Per germline, CDR1 MGHRA and CDR2 YSYEKL.

The rearrangement uses TRBV11-2 and TRBJ2-2; 9 positions agree with TRBD2. CDR1 and CDR2 (germline): SGHAT, FQNNGV. This CDR3 is built from 16 residues. The V gene end was trimmed by 8 bases and the J gene end by 6 bases; junction bases not matched to a gene: 13. Written as DNA, the CDR3 is TGTGCCAGCGCTACAGCGGGGGGAGGCAGGGCCGGGGAGCTGTTTTTT. Translated, it gives CASATAGGGRAGELFF.

At least ten counts were recorded for this clonotype. The V call is TRBV18, the J call TRBJ2-3; D remains ambiguous. CDR3 size: 15 residues. With 3 bases removed from V and 1 base from J, the gap between germline ends came to 11 bases. Germline V lookup: CDR1 KGHSH, CDR2 LQKENI. CDR3 coding DNA: TGTGCCAGCTCACCTCTCCCACGGGGCACAGATACGCAGTATTTT. Encoded protein: CASSPLPRGTDTQYF.

The chain couples TRBV6-1 to TRBJ1-1; 11 positions match TRBD1. The CDR3 has 15 amino acids. Germline values: CDR1 MNHNS, CDR2 SASEGT. Germline trimming cut 5 bases from V and 4 bases from J; bases unmatched to any gene: 6. The CDR3 here is CASSPQDRGLTEAFF. CDR3 coding DNA: TGTGCCAGCAGTCCCCAGGACAGGGGGCTCACTGAAGCTTTCTTT.

This clonotype was recorded many times. The gene calls are TRBV7-2 and TRBJ1-6; a weak D match, TRBD1 (6 bases). V was shortened by 4 bases and J by 7 bases, with 11 bases between the two germline ends. The CDR3 has 14 residues. The germline V gene encodes CDR1 SGHTA and CDR2 FQGNSA. The CDR3 is CASSSDSGNSPLHF. CDR3 nucleotides: TGTGCCAGCAGCTCGGACAGCGGGAATTCACCCCTCCACTTT.

This chain uses TRBV19 with TRBJ1-2; TRBD1 aligns across 8 bases. This CDR3 region has 13 residues. Germline CDR1 and CDR2: LNHDA and SQIVND (reference sequence). With 0 bases clipped from V and 7 bases from J, the junction kept 1 base outside the gene matches. The CDR3 spells CASSIEDRAGYTF. As DNA, the CDR3 is TGTGCCAGTAGTATAGAGGACAGGGCTGGCTACACCTTC. The full variable domain, its missing parts supplied by reference TRBV19 and TRBJ1-2, is DGGITQSPKYLFRKEGQNVTLSCEQNLNHDAMYWYRQDPGQGLRLIYYSQIVNDFQKGDIAEGYSVSREKKESFPLTVTSAQKNPTAFYLCASSIEDRAGYTFGSGTRLTVV.

The table lists this clonotype with many counts. The chain employs TRBV15 and TRBJ1-1; D may be TRBD1 (6 bases). The V gene lost 5 bases and the J gene lost 5 bases, with 15 bases spanning the gap. This CDR3 contains 14 residues. Germline V lookup: CDR1 LNHNV, CDR2 YYDKDF (reference sequence). The chain's CDR3 is CATSPIGGLTEAFF. In DNA, the CDR3 is TGTGCCACCAGCCCAATAGGGGGTTTGACTGAAGCTTTCTTT.

This clonotype was seen at least ten times. The chain uses TRBV30 and TRBJ2-1; no clear D. This CDR3 contains 12 residues. V lost 2 bases and J 13 bases, leaving 15 bases between the germline ends. CDR1 is GTSNPN, CDR2 SVGIG, per germline (reference sequence). CDR3 residues: CAWSPSDLTQFF. In DNA, the CDR3 is TGTGCCTGGAGTCCCAGTGATCTTACCCAGTTCTTC.

This clonotype was detected ten times or more. The J gene is TRBJ2-6, the V gene TRBV3-1, with no clear D. Germline V lookup: CDR1 LGHDT, CDR2 YNNKEL (reference sequence). The V end lost 1 base, the J end lost 0 bases, and 7 bases lay between the germline ends. The CDR3 is made up of 16 amino acids. CDR3 protein: CASSQVGISGANVLTF. DNA of the CDR3: TGTGCCAGCAGCCAAGTAGGAATCTCTGGGGCCAACGTCCTGACTTTC.

As for this clonotype: This sequence may be a read error, since a much larger clone differs from it by one base. As the CDR3 is not closed by the conserved phenylalanine or tryptophan, this likely results from a read error. The CDR3 loop is CASSATGAPEPQHL. The CDR3 DNA follows: TGTGCCAGCAGTGCGACAGGGGCCCCCGAGCCCCAGCATCTT. The rearrangement uses TRBV12-3 or TRBV12-4 and TRBJ1-5, with 8 bases matching TRBD1. The trim removed 5 bases at V and 8 bases at J, leaving 8 bases unmatched. This CDR3 contains 14 residues.

The gene calls are TRBV10-3 and TRBJ2-3; a weak D match, TRBD2 (6 bases). This CDR3 region has 15 residues. Between the trimmed V and J ends, which lost 2 bases and 1 base, there was a span of 10 bases. Germline CDR1 is ENHRY and CDR2 is SYGVKD. The CDR3 is CAISEVASGTDTQYF. CDR3 sequence (DNA): TGTGCCATCAGTGAGGTGGCTAGCGGCACAGATACGCAGTATTTT.